One sample yielded the 25 T cell receptor beta chains listed below, sequenced in a study of blood T cells in healthy people across ages. Primed by a sample-barcoded 5' primer and a J-beta primer mix, a second PCR proceeded for roughly 6 to 12 cycles. Via MiXCR, TCRdb re-called the 5' RACE reads, giving one row per CDR3 protein. This table has around 1.5 million distinct CDR3 sequences, almost 60% appearing once. Sequenced material: blood. The receptors here all came from a man between 18 and 35 years old in good health.

The genes are TRBV6-6 and TRBJ2-5; 8 bases align to TRBD1. Germline V gene sequence: CDR1 MNHNY, CDR2 SVGAGI (reference sequence). This CDR3 is 14 amino acids long. The V and J ends lost 8 bases and 5 bases, in that order; junction bases with no gene match: 10. CDR3 loop: CASATSGGGETQYF. The CDR3 region has the DNA TGTGCCAGCGCAACTTCAGGGGGCGGGGAGACCCAGTACTTC.

The V and J genes are TRBV4-3 and TRBJ2-5, with TRBD2 matching over 7 bases. CDR3 size: 15 residues. V was pared by 2 bases and J by 11 bases, with 14 bases of the junction left unmatched. The V gene's germline CDR1 is LGHNA and CDR2 YSLEER. This CDR3 reads CASSQIGTGLEEQYF. The DNA for the CDR3 is TGCGCCAGCAGCCAAATAGGGACTGGACTAGAGGAGCAGTACTTC.

The chain carries TRBV6-1 and TRBJ2-5; the D is unclear. The J call may be incorrect, as the DNA end agrees better with TRBJ2-7. Per the germline V gene, CDR1 is MNHNS and CDR2 is SASEGT. The CDR3 has 12 amino acids. DNA for the CDR3: TGTGCCAGCACCAACGTTCACTACGAGCAGTACTTC. Translated, it gives CASTNVHYEQYF.

This clonotype showed up just a few times. J is TRBJ2-3 and V is TRBV4-2; D unresolved. Deletions cut 1 base from V and 0 bases from J, with 8 bases between. CDR1 is LGHNA and CDR2 is YNFKEQ in the germline V gene. This CDR3 comprises 15 residues. The CDR3 DNA reads TGTGCCAGCAGCCAAGTGGGTGATAGCACAGATACGCAGTATTTT. As protein: CASSQVGDSTDTQYF.

CDR3 in amino acids: CATSPLVAGERTDTQYF. CDR3 DNA: TGTGCCACCAGCCCACTGGTAGCGGGAGAGCGCACAGATACGCAGTATTTT. The chain has TRBV15 and TRBJ2-3, with TRBD2 identical over 9 bases. The germline gives CDR1 LNHNV, CDR2 YYDKDF (reference sequence). There are 17 residues in the CDR3. Trimming took 5 bases from V and 1 from J; bases not matched to a gene: 10. Based on the CDR3 plus reference TRBV15 and TRBJ2-3, the full variable domain is DAMVIQNPRYQVTQFGKPVTLSCSQTLNHNVMYWYQQKSSQAPKLLFHYYDKDFNNEADTPDNFQSRRPNTSFCFLDIRSPGLGDTAMYLCATSPLVAGERTDTQYFGPGTRLTVL.

V is TRBV5-6 and J is TRBJ2-7; tentatively, D is TRBD1 (5 bases). There are 13 residues in the CDR3. V dropped 1 base and J dropped 5 bases, with 10 bases sitting between them. Germline CDR1 is SGHDT and CDR2 is YYEEEE. The CDR3 coding sequence is TGTGCCAGCAGCTTGCCCAGGGCGAACGAGCAGTACTTC. This encodes CASSLPRANEQYF.

Only one count was recorded for this clonotype. This chain joins TRBV9 and TRBJ2-1; 9 positions agree with TRBD2. Trimming removed 4 bases from V and 12 bases from J; junction bases left unmatched: 17. The CDR3 spans 16 residues. CDR1 and CDR2 from the germline V gene are SGDLS and YYNGEE. The CDR3: CASSSWTSERIQGQFF. The CDR3 nucleotides read TGTGCCAGCAGCTCCTGGACTAGCGAGCGGATACAGGGGCAGTTCTTC.

The J gene is TRBJ1-2, the V gene TRBV14; TRBD1 might be the D (5 bases). The V gene's germline CDR1 is SGHDN and CDR2 FVKESK. Trimming removed 4 bases from V and 7 bases from J, with 16 bases in between. The CDR3 has 14 residues. The CDR3 sequence is CASSPLQASFGYTF. DNA for the CDR3: TGTGCCAGCAGCCCTCTACAGGCCTCCTTTGGCTACACCTTC. Combining the CDR3 with reference TRBV14 and TRBJ1-2 gives the whole variable domain EAGVTQFPSHSVIEKGQTVTLRCDPISGHDNLYWYRRVMGKEIKFLLHFVKESKQDESGMPNNRFLAERTGGTYSTLKVQPAELEDSGVYFCASSPLQASFGYTFGSGTRLTVV.

This clonotype has more than one count but fewer than ten. The rearrangement joins TRBV5-1 to TRBJ2-1, with 9 bases lining up with TRBD2. Germline V lookup: CDR1 SGHRS, CDR2 YFSETQ. The junction had 13 bases not matched to a gene; V was cut back by 4 bases and J by 8 bases. This CDR3 is built from 16 residues. CDR3 region: CASSIPIAGDLDEQFF. The DNA of the CDR3 is TGCGCCAGCAGCATTCCTATAGCGGGAGATCTCGATGAGCAGTTCTTC.

The V call is TRBV29-1, the J call TRBJ2-3, with D possibly matching TRBD2 (5 bases). The CDR3 consists of 14 residues. Trimming removed 5 bases from V and 5 bases from J, with 17 bases in between. Germline-derived CDR1 and CDR2 are SQVTM and ANQGSEA. CDR3 loop: CSVSGERRKDTQYF. CDR3 coding DNA: TGCAGCGTTTCTGGGGAGCGGCGCAAAGATACGCAGTATTTT.

The rearrangement links TRBV7-9 to TRBJ2-7; no firm D call. Deletions cut 5 bases from V and 3 bases from J, with 17 bases between. The germline V gene has CDR1 SEHNR and CDR2 FQNEAQ (reference sequence). The CDR3 spans 15 residues. CDR3 loop: CASSTIRVMNYEQYF. The CDR3 DNA sequence: TGTGCCAGCAGCACTATCAGAGTTATGAACTACGAGCAGTACTTC.

The chain has TRBV6-5 and TRBJ1-2; D remains unclear. The CDR3 extends over 16 amino acids. CDR1 is MNHEY and CDR2 is SVGAGI in the germline V gene. The V end lost 4 bases, the J end lost 0 bases, and 15 bases lay between the germline ends. CDR3 residues: CASSLRGLPSNYGYTF. Here the CDR3 DNA reads TGTGCCAGCAGTTTGAGAGGCCTACCATCTAACTATGGCTACACCTTC.

For the CDR3, the DNA is TGTGCCAGCAGTCGAACAGGGGCGACTAATGAAAAACTGTTTTTT. This codes for CASSRTGATNEKLFF. The chain joins TRBV7-9 to TRBJ1-4; 7 nucleotides align to TRBD1. The germline V gene encodes CDR1 SEHNR and CDR2 FQNEAQ (reference sequence). The CDR3 has 15 residues. Trimming took 6 bases from V and 2 from J; bases not matched to a gene: 6. Looking up the rest from reference TRBV7-9 and TRBJ1-4 gives the full variable domain: DTGVSQNPRHKITKRGQNVTFRCDPISEHNRLYWYRQTLGQGPEFLTYFQNEAQLEKSRLLSDRFSAERPKGSFSTLEIQRTEQGDSAMYLCASSRTGATNEKLFFGSGTQLSVL.

This chain joins TRBV12-3 or TRBV12-4 and TRBJ1-1; D is perhaps TRBD1 (5 bases). The CDR3 contains 13 residues. Trimming shortened V by 5 bases and J by 5 bases, and 12 bases separated the two germline ends. CDR3 sequence (DNA): TGTGCCAGCAGTACGGGACGGTGGACTGAAGCTTTCTTT. Translated, it gives CASSTGRWTEAFF.

Note on this clonotype: A much larger clone differs by one base, so this may be a read error. The genes are TRBV12-3 or TRBV12-4 and TRBJ2-1; D remains unclear. The J call is doubtful: the DNA matches TRBJ2-7 better. This CDR3 is built from 16 residues. CDR3 nucleotide sequence: TGTGCCAGCAGTTTAAAGGTCGGTAGCTCCTACAATGAGCAGTACTTC. As protein: CASSLKVGSSYNEQYF.

The J gene is TRBJ2-1, the V gene TRBV7-9; possible D gene TRBD2, 5 bases. V shed 4 bases and J shed 10 bases, with 20 bases lying between them. The CDR3 covers 15 residues. CDR1 and CDR2 from the germline V gene are SEHNR and FQNEAQ (reference sequence). The CDR3 is CASSWTGIFPEEQFF. The CDR3 DNA sequence: TGTGCCAGCAGCTGGACCGGGATCTTCCCCGAAGAGCAGTTCTTC. Full variable domain (outside the CDR3, taken from reference TRBV7-9 and TRBJ2-1): DTGVSQNPRHKITKRGQNVTFRCDPISEHNRLYWYRQTLGQGPEFLTYFQNEAQLEKSRLLSDRFSAERPKGSFSTLEIQRTEQGDSAMYLCASSWTGIFPEEQFFGPGTRLTVL.

The chain uses TRBV27 and TRBJ2-1, with TRBD2 identical over 10 bases. Germline V lookup: CDR1 MNHEY, CDR2 SMNVEV (reference sequence). The CDR3 runs to 16 residues. V shed 1 base, J shed 8 bases, and the junction held 8 bases outside the gene matches. The CDR3 spells CASSLLRLAGVDEQFF. DNA of the CDR3: TGTGCCAGCAGTTTATTGAGGCTAGCGGGAGTTGATGAGCAGTTCTTC.

V and J are TRBV28 and TRBJ2-1; TRBD2 agrees at 9 bases. Unmatched junction bases numbered 26, after V lost 5 bases and J lost 6 bases. The V gene's germline CDR1 is MDHEN and CDR2 SYDVKM. The CDR3 runs to 21 residues. CDR3 amino acids: CASSGFGTSLLRVNIVNEQFF. For the CDR3, the DNA is TGTGCCAGCAGTGGTTTCGGGACTAGCCTCCTTCGAGTGAATATTGTCAATGAGCAGTTCTTC.

This clonotype appeared a single time. This sequence joins TRBV5-1 and TRBJ2-2; weak D call: TRBD2 (6 bases). The germline V gene encodes CDR1 SGHRS and CDR2 YFSETQ. The CDR3 has 18 amino acids. Trimming removed 5 bases from V and 4 bases from J, with 24 bases in between. DNA of the CDR3: TGCGCCAGCAGTGAAGGTCTGGGACTCTCCTTCGCCACCGGGGAGCTGTTTTTT. Translation: CASSEGLGLSFATGELFF.

This clonotype was counted many times. The junction differs from germline at one of its ends, possibly a read error. The chain is built from TRBV5-1 and TRBJ2-1; D call uncertain. The CDR3 extends over 11 amino acids. Germline V gene lookup returns CDR1 SGHRS and CDR2 YFSETQ. CDR3 DNA: TGTGCCAGCAGTCTTCGCGGTGAGCAGTTCTTC. It specifies CASSLRGEQFF. The whole variable domain, filled in from reference TRBV5-1 and TRBJ2-1, reads KAGVTQTPRYLIKTRGQQVTLSCSPISGHRSVSWYQQTPGQGLQFLFEYFSETQRNKGNFPGRFSGRQFSNSRSEMNVSTLELGDSALYLCASSLRGEQFFGPGTRLTVL.

The chain has TRBV29-1 and TRBJ2-4; TRBD1 might be the D (6 bases). Germline assignment: CDR1 SQVTM and CDR2 ANQGSEA. Trimming took 4 bases from V and 6 from J, leaving 16 bases between them. The CDR3 runs 14 residues. Here the CDR3 reads CSVVGTPGRNIQYF. The DNA of the CDR3 is TGCAGCGTTGTCGGGACACCGGGCAGAAACATTCAGTACTTC.

This clonotype has just a few counts. CDR3 in amino acids: CASSILGTTGTIGYTF. CDR3 in DNA: TGTGCCAGCAGTATTCTCGGGACCACAGGAACTATAGGCTACACCTTC. The V and J genes are TRBV27 and TRBJ1-2, with a weak D call TRBD1 (5 bases). The CDR3 has 16 residues. The germline V and J ends were trimmed by 5 bases and 8 bases, with 24 bases remaining between them. Germline lookup yields CDR1 MNHEY and CDR2 SMNVEV (reference sequence).

For this clonotype: A much larger clone differs by one base, so this may be a read error. The rearrangement uses TRBV6-5 and TRBJ2-1; D remains unclear. Germline V gene lookup returns CDR1 MNHEY and CDR2 SVGAGI. The CDR3 totals 11 residues. V dropped 5 bases and J dropped 7 bases, with 6 bases sitting between them. The CDR3 region has the DNA TGTGCCAGCAGTACCATGAATGAGCAGTTCTTC. It yields the protein CASSTMNEQFF.

This clonotype was observed a handful of times. The chain employs TRBV6-5 and TRBJ2-7; TRBD1 or TRBD2 may be the D gene (5 bases each). The CDR3 runs 14 residues. V lost 0 bases and J lost 3, with 9 bases in between. The germline V gene has CDR1 MNHEY and CDR2 SVGAGI. CDR3 residues: CASSYSGTDYEQYF. Written as DNA, the CDR3 is TGTGCCAGCAGTTACTCCGGGACGGACTACGAGCAGTACTTC.

The J gene is TRBJ2-2, the V gene TRBV11-1, with D tentatively TRBD2 (5 bases). V lost 3 bases, J lost 7 bases, and 9 bases lay in between. Germline lookup yields CDR1 SGHAT and CDR2 FQDESV (reference sequence). CDR3 length: 13 amino acids. CDR3 nucleotide sequence: TGTGCCAGCAGCTTGAGTGGAGGCGGGGAGCTGTTTTTT. Encoded protein: CASSLSGGGELFF.